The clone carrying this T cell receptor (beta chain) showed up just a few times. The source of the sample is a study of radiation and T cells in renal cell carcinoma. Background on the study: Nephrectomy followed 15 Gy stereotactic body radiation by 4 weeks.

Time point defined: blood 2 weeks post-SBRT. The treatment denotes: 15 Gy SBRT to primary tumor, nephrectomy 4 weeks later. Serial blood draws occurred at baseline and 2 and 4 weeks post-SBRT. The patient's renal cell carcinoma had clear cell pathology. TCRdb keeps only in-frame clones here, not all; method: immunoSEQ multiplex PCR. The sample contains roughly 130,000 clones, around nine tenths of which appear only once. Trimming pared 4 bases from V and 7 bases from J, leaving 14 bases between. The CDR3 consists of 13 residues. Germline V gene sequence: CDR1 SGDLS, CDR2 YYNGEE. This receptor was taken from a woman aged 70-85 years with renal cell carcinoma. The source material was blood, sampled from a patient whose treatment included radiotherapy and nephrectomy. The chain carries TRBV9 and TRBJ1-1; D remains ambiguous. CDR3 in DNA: TGTGCCAGCAGCTTATCCCGCTTCGGTGAAGCTTTCTTT. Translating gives CASSLSRFGEAFF.